Here is one T cell receptor beta chain with its context. Its antigen remains unidentified. The sample originates from a study of CD8+CD57+ T cells in acquired aplastic anemia. General study results and limits: Comparison of patients with controls identified roughly 27 shared CD8+ CDR3 sequences. Significant differences in CD8+ Simpson's diversity were not observed between patients and controls.

Trimming took off 0 bases at V and 1 base at J, with 2 bases between the two ends. Germline-derived CDR1 and CDR2 are SGDLS and YYNGEE. This CDR3 region has 13 residues. Both TCR beta VDJ combination and CDR3 sequence profiling were carried out. Genomic DNA was the template for this profiling. Via MiXCR, TCRdb re-called the reads, giving one row per CDR3 protein. The sample has some 410,000 distinct CDR3 sequences; roughly 68% are singletons. This sequence joins TRBV9 and TRBJ1-5; the D is unclear. The sequenced sample consisted of sorted CD4+, CD8+, or CD8+CD57+ T cells (not recorded which) from PBMCs. The clonotype comes from a human donor in good health, serving as a control. Written as DNA, the CDR3 is TGTGCCAGCAGCGTAGAAAGCAATCAGCCCCAGCATTTT. Residues: CASSVESNQPQHF.